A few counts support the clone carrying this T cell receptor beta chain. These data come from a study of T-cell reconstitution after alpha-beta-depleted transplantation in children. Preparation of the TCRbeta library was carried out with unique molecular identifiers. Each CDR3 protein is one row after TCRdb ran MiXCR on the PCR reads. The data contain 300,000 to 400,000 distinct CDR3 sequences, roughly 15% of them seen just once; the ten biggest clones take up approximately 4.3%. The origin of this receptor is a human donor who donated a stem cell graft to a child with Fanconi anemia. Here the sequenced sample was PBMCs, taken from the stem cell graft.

CDR3 region: CASSSDRGPHVEAFF. CDR3 bases: TGCGCCAGCAGCTCGGACCGAGGGCCTCATGTTGAAGCTTTCTTT. The rearrangement links TRBV5-1 to TRBJ1-1, with D uncertain. This CDR3 region has 15 residues. V lost 3 bases to trimming and J lost 7 bases, with 19 bases between them. CDR1 SGHRS and CDR2 YFSETQ come from the germline V gene.